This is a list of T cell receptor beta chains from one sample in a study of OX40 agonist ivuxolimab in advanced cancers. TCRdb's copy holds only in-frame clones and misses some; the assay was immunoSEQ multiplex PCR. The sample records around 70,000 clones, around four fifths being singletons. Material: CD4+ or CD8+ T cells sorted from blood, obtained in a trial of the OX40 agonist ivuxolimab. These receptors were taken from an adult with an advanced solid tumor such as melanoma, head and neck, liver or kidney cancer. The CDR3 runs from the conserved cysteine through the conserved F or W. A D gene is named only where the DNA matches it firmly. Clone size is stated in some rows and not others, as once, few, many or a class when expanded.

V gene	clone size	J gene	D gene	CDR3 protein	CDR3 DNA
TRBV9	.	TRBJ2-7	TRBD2	CASSSPGTSGRGSSYEQYF	TGTGCCAGCAGCTCGCCCGGGACTAGCGGGAGGGGCAGCTCCTACGAGCAGTACTTC
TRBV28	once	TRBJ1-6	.	CASISDRAHNSPLHF	TGTGCCAGCATATCGGACAGAGCCCATAATTCACCCCTCCACTTT
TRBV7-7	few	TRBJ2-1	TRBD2	CASSLGLSGTTDYNEQFF	TGTGCCAGCAGCTTAGGACTATCTGGGACTACCGATTACAATGAGCAGTTCTTC
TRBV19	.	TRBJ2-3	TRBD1	CASSKFTGGADTQYF	TGTGCCAGTAGTAAATTTACAGGGGGAGCAGATACGCAGTATTTT
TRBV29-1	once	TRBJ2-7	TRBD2	CSVGVPSGSAYEQYF	TGCAGCGTTGGCGTCCCTAGCGGGAGCGCCTACGAGCAGTACTTC
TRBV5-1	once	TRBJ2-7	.	CASTTGGSISYEQYF	TGCGCCAGCACCACGGGCGGAAGCATCTCCTACGAGCAGTACTTC
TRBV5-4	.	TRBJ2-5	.	CASSSQTIQAETQYF	TGTGCCAGCAGCTCCCAAACTATTCAGGCGGAGACCCAGTACTTC
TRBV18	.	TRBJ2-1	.	CASSPSWGSSGSYNEQFF	TGTGCCAGCTCACCTTCCTGGGGCTCGTCCGGCTCCTACAATGAGCAGTTCTTC
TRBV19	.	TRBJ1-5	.	CASSIGQGKGQPQHF	TGTGCCAGTAGTATTGGTCAGGGGAAAGGTCAGCCCCAGCATTTT
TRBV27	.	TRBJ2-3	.	CASSFMGTDTQYF	TGTGCCAGCAGTTTTATGGGCACAGATACGCAGTATTTT
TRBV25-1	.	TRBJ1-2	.	CASSVSGREGYTF	TGTGCCAGCAGTGTCAGTGGTAGGGAAGGCTACACCTTC
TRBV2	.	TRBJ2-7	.	CASSLTQLSYEQYF	TGTGCCAGCAGTTTGACACAATTGAGCTACGAGCAGTACTTC
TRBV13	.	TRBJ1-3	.	CASSERKGRNSGNTIYF	TGTGCCAGCAGCGAAAGAAAGGGACGGAACTCTGGAAACACCATATATTTT
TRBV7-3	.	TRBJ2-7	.	CASSLEQGYEQYF	TGTGCCAGCAGCTTAGAACAGGGATACGAGCAGTACTTC
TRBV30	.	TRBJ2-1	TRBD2	CAWTVAGGFLNNEQFF	TGTGCCTGGACAGTAGCGGGAGGCTTTCTGAACAATGAGCAGTTCTTC
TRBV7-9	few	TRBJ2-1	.	CASSLDSSYNEQFF	TGTGCCAGCAGCTTAGATAGCTCCTACAATGAGCAGTTCTTC
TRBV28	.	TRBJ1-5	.	CATQILSNQPQHF	TGTGCCACCCAAATACTTAGCAATCAGCCCCAGCATTTT
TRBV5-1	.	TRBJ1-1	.	CASSLLHLNTEAFF	TGCGCCAGCAGCTTGTTACATTTGAACACTGAAGCTTTCTTT
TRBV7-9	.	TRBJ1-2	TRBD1	CASSQGTATYGYTF	TGTGCCAGCAGCCAAGGGACAGCCACCTATGGCTACACCTTC
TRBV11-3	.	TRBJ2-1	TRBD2	CASSLGPSGRGNEQFF	TGTGCCAGCAGCTTAGGGCCTAGCGGGAGAGGGAATGAGCAGTTCTTC
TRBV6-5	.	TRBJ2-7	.	CASSRPQGEGDEQYF	TGTGCCAGCAGTCGGCCACAGGGTGAAGGGGACGAGCAGTACTTC
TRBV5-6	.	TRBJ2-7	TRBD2	CASSLARVGSGSFPYEQYF	TGTGCCAGCAGCTTGGCCCGCGTAGGTAGCGGGAGTTTCCCCTACGAGCAGTACTTC
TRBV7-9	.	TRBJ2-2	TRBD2	CASSFAGLARRNTGELFF	TGTGCCAGCAGCTTCGCGGGACTAGCGAGACGTAACACCGGGGAGCTGTTTTTT
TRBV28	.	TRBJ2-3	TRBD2	CASRAGGTDTQYF	TGTGCCAGCAGGGCGGGAGGGACGGATACGCAGTATTTT
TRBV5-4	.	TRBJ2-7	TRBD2	CASSQGLAETYEQYF	TGTGCCAGCAGCCAAGGACTAGCGGAAACCTACGAGCAGTACTTC
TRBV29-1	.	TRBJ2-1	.	CSVEEVPNNEQFF	TGCAGCGTTGAAGAAGTCCCGAACAATGAGCAGTTCTTC
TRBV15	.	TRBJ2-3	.	CATSRVQRNTQYF	TGTGCCACCAGCAGAGTCCAGCGGAACACGCAGTATTTT
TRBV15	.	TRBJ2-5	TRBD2	CATSNLAGVYQETQYF	TGTGCCACCAGCAACTTAGCGGGGGTATATCAAGAGACCCAGTACTTC
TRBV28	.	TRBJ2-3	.	CASSLYRQSSTDTQYF	TGTGCCAGCAGTTTGTACAGGCAGTCTAGCACAGATACGCAGTATTTT
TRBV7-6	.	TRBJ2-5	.	CASSLARRIQETQYF	TGTGCCAGCAGCTTAGCGCGGCGGATCCAAGAGACCCAGTACTTC
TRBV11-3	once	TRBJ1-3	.	CASKIRSFSGNTIYF	TGTGCCAGCAAAATCAGGAGTTTCTCTGGAAACACCATATATTTT
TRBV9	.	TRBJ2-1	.	CASTSPAGDYNEQFF	TGTGCCAGCACATCCCCGGCCGGGGACTACAATGAGCAGTTCTTC
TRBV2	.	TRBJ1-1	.	CASSGDGWTEAFF	TGTGCCAGCAGTGGGGACGGATGGACTGAAGCTTTCTTT
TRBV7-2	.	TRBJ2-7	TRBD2	CASSFSHGRELGYEQYF	TGTGCCAGCAGCTTTTCCCATGGGCGGGAGTTAGGCTACGAGCAGTACTTC
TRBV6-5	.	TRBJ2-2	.	CASSYFSSTGELFF	TGTGCCAGCAGTTACTTTAGTAGCACCGGGGAGCTGTTTTTT
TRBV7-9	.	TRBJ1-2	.	CASSPGAGSTF	TGTGCCAGCAGCCCCGGGGCGGGGTCTACCTTC
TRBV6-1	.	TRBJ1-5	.	CASSPRGQGQPQHF	TGTGCCAGCAGTCCCCGGGGGCAGGGTCAGCCCCAGCATTTT
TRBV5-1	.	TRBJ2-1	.	CASSLGGSYNEQFF	TGCGCCAGCAGCTTGGGAGGCTCCTACAATGAGCAGTTCTTC
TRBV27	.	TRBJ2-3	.	CASTSSSLMGTDTQYF	TGTGCCAGCACCTCTAGCAGCCTTATGGGCACAGATACGCAGTATTTT
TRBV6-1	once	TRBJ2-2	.	CASSVFSTDTGELFF	TGTGCCAGCAGTGTGTTTAGCACCGACACCGGGGAGCTGTTTTTT
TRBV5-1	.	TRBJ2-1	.	CASSLDFPGVNNEQFF	TGCGCCAGCAGCTTGGATTTTCCCGGTGTAAACAATGAGCAGTTCTTC
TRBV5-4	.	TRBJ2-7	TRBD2	CASSPTSGRVSYEQYF	TGTGCCAGCAGTCCTACTAGCGGGAGGGTCTCCTACGAGCAGTACTTC
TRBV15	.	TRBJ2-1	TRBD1	CATSRGDRADNEQFF	TGTGCCACCAGCAGAGGGGACAGGGCCGACAATGAGCAGTTCTTC
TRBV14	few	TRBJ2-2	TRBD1	CASSVTGAGELFF	TGTGCCAGCAGCGTGACAGGGGCCGGGGAGCTGTTTTTT
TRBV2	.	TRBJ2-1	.	CASSELLGAINEQFF	TGTGCCAGCAGTGAACTTCTAGGAGCTATCAATGAGCAGTTCTTC
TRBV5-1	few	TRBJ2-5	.	CASSLSGETQYF	TGCGCCAGCAGCTTGTCTGGGGAGACCCAGTACTTC
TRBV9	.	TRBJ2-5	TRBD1	CASSVPGQQETQYF	TGTGCCAGCAGCGTACCGGGACAGCAAGAGACCCAGTACTTC
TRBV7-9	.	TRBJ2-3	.	CASSAWDSTDTQYF	TGTGCCAGCAGCGCCTGGGACAGCACAGATACGCAGTATTTT
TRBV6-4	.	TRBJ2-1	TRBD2	CASSVLGGSGNEQFF	TGTGCCAGCAGTGTCTTGGGCGGGAGTGGCAATGAGCAGTTCTTC
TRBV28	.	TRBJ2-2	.	CASSRDFTNTGELFF	TGTGCCAGCAGTCGCGACTTTACGAACACCGGGGAGCTGTTTTTT
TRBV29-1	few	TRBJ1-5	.	CSVDTGSGQPQHF	TGCAGCGTCGACACAGGGAGCGGTCAGCCCCAGCATTTT
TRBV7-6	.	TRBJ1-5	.	CASSLGSDQPQHF	TGTGCCAGCAGCTTAGGCTCAGATCAGCCCCAGCATTTT
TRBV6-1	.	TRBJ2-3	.	CASIQVRGGTDTQYF	TGTGCCAGCATCCAAGTGAGGGGGGGCACAGATACGCAGTATTTT